This entry is about one TCR beta chain. Its antigen is not identified. PCR employed 60 Vbeta and 13 Jbeta primers. In the study's own analysis: Approximately 86 million unique TCR beta chains, 9 million to 11 million shared, were counted in a later analysis. The method was immunoSEQ multiplex PCR; TCRdb's version includes in-frame clones alone and lacks a portion of them. That table furnishes V, J and clone size, whereas the DNA furnished D and trimming. The sample's table shows approximately 110,000 clones. The sample originates from a study of cytomegalovirus exposure and HLA in healthy donors. The V gene lost 5 bases and the J gene lost 4 bases, with 20 bases spanning the gap. The CDR3 has 15 residues. CDR1 is GTSNPN and CDR2 is SVGIG in the germline V gene (reference sequence). Whole-study findings and limits: The authors later found HLA-associated TCR beta chains more clonally expanded than equally common others. The study flagged about 150 TCR beta chains as cytomegalovirus-associated. Earlier results showed most TCR beta V segments being productive about 90% or about 30% of the time.

This receptor was obtained from a man younger than 45 in good health and CMV-seronegative. V is TRBV30 and J is TRBJ1-2, with a weak D call TRBD1 (6 bases). Sequenced: PBMCs. The CDR3: CAWGRGGESFYGYTF. CDR3 DNA sequence: TGTGCCTGGGGGAGGGGGGGCGAATCTTTCTATGGCTACACCTTC.